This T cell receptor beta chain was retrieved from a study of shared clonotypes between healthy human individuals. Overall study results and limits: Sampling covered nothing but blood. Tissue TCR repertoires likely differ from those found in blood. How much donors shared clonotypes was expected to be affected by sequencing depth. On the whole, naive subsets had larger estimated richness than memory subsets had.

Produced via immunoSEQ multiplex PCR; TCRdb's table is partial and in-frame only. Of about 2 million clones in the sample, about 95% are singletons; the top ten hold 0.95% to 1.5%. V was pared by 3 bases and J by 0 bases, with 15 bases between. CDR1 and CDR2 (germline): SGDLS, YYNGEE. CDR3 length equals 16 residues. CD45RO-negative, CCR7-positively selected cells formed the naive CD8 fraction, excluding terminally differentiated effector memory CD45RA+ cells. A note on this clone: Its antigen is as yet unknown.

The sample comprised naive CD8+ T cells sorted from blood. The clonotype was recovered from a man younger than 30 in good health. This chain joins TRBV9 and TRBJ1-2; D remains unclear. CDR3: CASSGTGSLANYGYTF. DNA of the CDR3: TGTGCCAGCAGCGGGACGGGCTCTTTAGCTAACTATGGCTACACCTTC. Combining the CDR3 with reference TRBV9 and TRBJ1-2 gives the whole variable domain DSGVTQTPKHLITATGQRVTLRCSPRSGDLSVYWYQQSLDQGLQFLIQYYNGEERAKGNILERFSAQQFPDLHSELNLSSLELGDSALYFCASSGTGSLANYGYTFGSGTRLTVV.